This TCR beta chain is from a study of regulatory T cells in long-lasting Graves disease. Study as a whole: Duration of antithyroid drug therapy among newly diagnosed Graves' patients was under 3 months.

Notes on the study in general: Persistent disease exhibited a predilection for TRBV28, TRBJ1-2 and TRBJ2-5.

Time point: newly diagnosed GD, antithyroid drugs for less than 3 months. PBMC RNA served as the TCR library source. The collection involved drawing nine milliliters of peripheral blood into EDTA tubes. This clonotype was detected many times. The antigen remains undetermined. The CDR3 contains 15 residues. Germline V gene sequence: CDR1 SGDLS, CDR2 YYNGEE. V dropped 3 bases and J dropped 3 bases, with 13 bases sitting between them. Relying on iRepertoire HTBI primers and Arm-PCR of CDR3 regions, the team built TCR beta libraries. In TCRdb, the multiplex PCR reads were re-called with MiXCR into one record per CDR3 protein. The repertoire holds about 430,000 distinct CDR3 sequences, with 15% as singletons. This sample also belongs to another study, concerning T cells in Graves' hyperthyroidism and ophthalmopathy.

V usage is TRBV9 and J usage is TRBJ1-3; D may be TRBD1 (6 bases). This TCR was recovered from a woman aged 40 to 50 with Graves disease. The specimen was peripheral blood mononuclear cells (PBMCs), collected at new diagnosis, from a patient treated with antithyroid drugs. The CDR3 spells CASSADLGGGNTIYF. CDR3 DNA: TGTGCCAGCAGCGCGGACCTAGGGGGTGGAAACACCATATATTTT. Full variable domain (outside the CDR3, taken from reference TRBV9 and TRBJ1-3): DSGVTQTPKHLITATGQRVTLRCSPRSGDLSVYWYQQSLDQGLQFLIQYYNGEERAKGNILERFSAQQFPDLHSELNLSSLELGDSALYFCASSADLGGGNTIYFGEGSWLTVV.